The clone carrying this TCR beta chain has only one observation. CDR1 is KGHSH, CDR2 LQKENI, per germline. The V gene lost 6 bases and the J gene lost 3 bases, with 8 bases spanning the gap. The CDR3 covers 13 residues. The record originates from a study of blood T cell repertoires in COVID-19. The overall study: Whether acute or convalescent, the COVID-19 samples came from the United States, Italy and Spain.

Only in-frame clones appear in the TCRdb table, and some are missing; sequencing was by immunoSEQ multiplex PCR. The sample gives approximately 140,000 clones, 70% to 90% of which show up once; 25% to 30% is in the top ten. The sequence was obtained from a human donor in a cohort sampled during active COVID-19. Material: peripheral blood. The rearrangement links TRBV18 to TRBJ2-2; D not certain. The CDR3 DNA reads TGTGCCAGCTCCCCCCTTTACACCGGGGAGCTGTTTTTT. It specifies CASSPLYTGELFF.